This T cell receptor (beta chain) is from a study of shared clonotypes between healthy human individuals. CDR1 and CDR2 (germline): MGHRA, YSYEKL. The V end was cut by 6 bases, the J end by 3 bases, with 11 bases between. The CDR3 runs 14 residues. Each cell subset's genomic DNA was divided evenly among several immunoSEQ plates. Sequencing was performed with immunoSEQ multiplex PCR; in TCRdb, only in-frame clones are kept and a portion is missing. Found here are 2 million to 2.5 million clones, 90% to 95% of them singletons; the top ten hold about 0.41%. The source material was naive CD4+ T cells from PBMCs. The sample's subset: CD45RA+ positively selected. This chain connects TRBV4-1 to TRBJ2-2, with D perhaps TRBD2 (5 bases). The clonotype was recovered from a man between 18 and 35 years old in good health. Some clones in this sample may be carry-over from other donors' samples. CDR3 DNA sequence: TGCGCCAGCAGGGCAGGACTTTACACCGGGGAGCTGTTTTTT. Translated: CASRAGLYTGELFF.